The 19 T cell receptor beta chains below were found in one sample sequenced in a study of T cell responses to AZD1222 COVID-19 vaccine. Assay used: immunoSEQ multiplex PCR; TCRdb lists only in-frame clones, some missing. The sample lists approximately 160,000 clones; about 90% were seen once. Source: peripheral blood, taken on day 0 of AZD1222 vaccination. Source of these receptors: an adult in good health.

As DNA, the CDR3 is TGTGCCAGCAGCTTTCAAGGGACAGGGAAAGAAAAACTGTTTTTT. This sequence encodes CASSFQGTGKEKLFF. The genes are TRBV5-4 and TRBJ1-4; 9 bases are a match to TRBD1. This CDR3 contains 15 residues. The trim removed 2 bases at V and 8 bases at J, leaving 7 bases unmatched. Germline V lookup: CDR1 SGHNT, CDR2 YYREEE (reference sequence).

This chain joins TRBV7-8 and TRBJ1-4, with TRBD1 matching 7 bases. The CDR3 is 16 residues long. CDR1 and CDR2 (germline): SGHVS, FQNEAQ. V lost 5 bases to trimming and J lost 4 bases; unmatched junction nucleotides: 10. CDR3 loop: CASSPEGGTVNEKLFF. The CDR3 bases are TGTGCCAGCAGCCCAGAAGGCGGGACAGTTAATGAAAAACTGTTTTTT. Combining the CDR3 with reference TRBV7-8 and TRBJ1-4 gives the whole variable domain GAGVSQSPRYKVAKRGQDVALRCDPISGHVSLFWYQQALGQGPEFLTYFQNEAQLDKSGLPSDRFFAERPEGSVSTLKIQRTQQEDSAVYLCASSPEGGTVNEKLFFGSGTQLSVL.

The chain has TRBV28 and TRBJ1-1, with D perhaps matching TRBD1 (6 bases). Trimming took 6 bases from V and 5 from J, leaving 16 bases between them. From germline, CDR1 is MDHEN and CDR2 SYDVKM. There are 14 residues in the CDR3. Here the CDR3 reads CASSPRGGRTEAFF. The CDR3 nucleotides read TGTGCCAGCAGCCCACGGGGGGGGCGGACTGAAGCTTTCTTT.

The chain couples TRBV4-3 to TRBJ2-7, with TRBD2 as a possible D gene (5 bases). This CDR3 spans 11 amino acids. The germline V and J ends were trimmed by 3 bases and 6 bases, with 6 bases remaining between them. Germline assignment: CDR1 LGHNA and CDR2 YSLEER. The CDR3 here is CASSHGSEQYF. The CDR3 nucleotides are TGCGCCAGCAGCCATGGGAGCGAGCAGTACTTC.

The sample holds one count of this clone. The chain combines TRBV7-2 with TRBJ2-1; TRBD1 is a possible D gene (5 bases). The V gene's germline CDR1 is SGHTA and CDR2 FQGNSA. This CDR3 spans 17 amino acids. V was cut by 5 bases and J by 8 bases, with 25 bases left in between. For the CDR3, the DNA is TGTGCCAGCAGCCTCGGGTATCGGACATACAGCGTCGATGAGCAGTTCTTC. This gives the protein CASSLGYRTYSVDEQFF. The variable domain in full, with the rest retrieved from reference TRBV7-2 and TRBJ2-1, is GAGVSQSPSNKVTEKGKDVELRCDPISGHTALYWYRQSLGQGLEFLIYFQGNSAPDKSGLPSDRFSAERTGGSVSTLTIQRTQQEDSAVYLCASSLGYRTYSVDEQFFGPGTRLTVL.

V gene TRBV11-2 combines with J gene TRBJ2-1, with 9 bases fitting TRBD2. After removal of 3 bases from V and 7 bases from J, the junction contained 7 bases not matched to a gene. The CDR3 consists of 15 residues. Germline CDR1 reads SGHAT; CDR2 reads FQNNGV. The CDR3 spells CASSFFQREDNEQFF. The CDR3 DNA follows: TGTGCCAGCAGCTTCTTCCAGCGGGAGGATAATGAGCAGTTCTTC.

The V and J genes are TRBV25-1 and TRBJ1-2; no clear D gene. V was trimmed by 1 base and J by 4 bases, leaving 7 bases between them. CDR1 is MGHDK, CDR2 SYGVNS, per germline. This CDR3 is 13 amino acids long. The CDR3 sequence is CASSEWNSYGYTF. In DNA form, the CDR3 reads TGTGCCAGCAGTGAATGGAACAGCTATGGCTACACCTTC.

This clone was observed a few times. The gene calls are TRBV2 and TRBJ1-4; 7 bases map to TRBD1. The V gene end was trimmed by 3 bases and the J gene end by 5 bases; junction bases not matched to a gene: 3. The CDR3 consists of 14 residues. Germline V gene sequence: CDR1 SNHLY, CDR2 FYNNEI. CDR3 nucleotide sequence: TGTGCCAGCAGTGAGGGCAGGGGGAATGAAAAACTGTTTTTT. As protein: CASSEGRGNEKLFF.

The gene calls are TRBV7-2 and TRBJ1-2; the D is unclear. Germline CDR1 is SGHTA and CDR2 is FQGNSA. Trimming took 3 bases from V and 4 from J, leaving 18 bases between them. The CDR3 has 16 amino acids. The CDR3 region is CASSFSQWVPVYGYTF. DNA for the CDR3: TGTGCCAGCAGCTTCTCTCAGTGGGTTCCAGTCTATGGCTACACCTTC.

V gene TRBV28 combines with J gene TRBJ2-7; TRBD1 aligns across 7 bases. The trim removed 4 bases at V and 10 bases at J, leaving 7 bases unmatched. This CDR3 region has 12 residues. CDR1 is MDHEN and CDR2 is SYDVKM in the germline V gene. CDR3 residues: CASSSHRQGQYF. DNA for the CDR3: TGTGCCAGCAGTTCTCACAGACAGGGTCAGTACTTC.

The V gene is TRBV27, the J gene TRBJ1-2; a possible D gene is TRBD1 (6 bases). The CDR3 length is 16 residues. V shed 3 bases and J shed 2 bases, with 16 bases lying between them. Germline-derived CDR1 and CDR2 are MNHEY and SMNVEV (reference sequence). The DNA for the CDR3 is TGTGCCAGCAGTTTCACCCTGGGGGGGGCCAACTATGGCTACACCTTC. Protein: CASSFTLGGANYGYTF.

A single count supports this clone. The J gene is TRBJ1-5, the V gene TRBV6-5; D is unresolved. Per germline, CDR1 MNHEY and CDR2 SVGAGI. CDR3 size: 14 residues. V was pared by 4 bases and J by 3 bases, with 10 bases between. The CDR3: CASSFPETNQPQHF. CDR3 nucleotides: TGTGCCAGCAGTTTCCCCGAGACCAATCAGCCCCAGCATTTT.

The gene calls are TRBV5-4 and TRBJ2-7; unclear D gene. V was pared by 3 bases and J by 6 bases, with 16 bases between. The germline CDR1 and CDR2 sequences are SGHNT and YYREEE (reference sequence). The CDR3 runs 14 residues. Written as DNA, the CDR3 is TGTGCCAGCAGCTCGTCCACCCTAGTCCGCGAGCAGTACTTC. Encoded protein: CASSSSTLVREQYF.

This sequence joins TRBV28 and TRBJ1-6; 12 nucleotides line up with TRBD1. The CDR3 spans 15 residues. The V gene end was trimmed by 5 bases and the J gene end by 11 bases; junction bases not matched to a gene: 7. CDR1 is MDHEN and CDR2 is SYDVKM in the germline V gene. This CDR3 is CASSGPGQGAAPLHF. The CDR3 coding sequence is TGTGCCAGCAGTGGCCCGGGACAGGGGGCGGCACCCCTCCACTTT.

The sample holds a few counts of this clone. The J gene is TRBJ1-5, the V gene TRBV6-6; possible D gene TRBD1, 5 bases. V lost 10 bases, J lost 6 bases, and 19 bases lay in between. Germline V gives CDR1 MNHNY, CDR2 SVGAGI (reference sequence). This CDR3 spans 14 amino acids. CDR3 sequence: CATVFGGEGQPQHF. CDR3 DNA sequence: TGTGCCACCGTTTTTGGAGGGGAAGGTCAGCCCCAGCATTTT.

This rearrangement joins TRBV6-5 to TRBJ2-7, with D possibly being TRBD2 (6 bases). Germline CDR1 and CDR2: MNHEY and SVGAGI. V dropped 3 bases and J dropped 0 bases, with 12 bases sitting between them. The CDR3 length is 15 residues. The CDR3 region is CASSYGGGGSYEQYF. The CDR3 nucleotides read TGTGCCAGCAGTTATGGGGGAGGTGGCTCCTACGAGCAGTACTTC.

The V and J genes are TRBV18 and TRBJ2-2; D not resolved. Trimming removed 1 base at V and 3 bases at J, with 6 bases between. CDR3 length: 14 amino acids. Germline loops: CDR1 KGHSH, CDR2 LQKENI. The CDR3 loop is CASSPREDTGELFF. Written as DNA, the CDR3 is TGTGCCAGCTCACCACGAGAGGACACCGGGGAGCTGTTTTTT.

V gene TRBV7-9 combines with J gene TRBJ1-2; D remains unclear. The V end lost 4 bases, the J end lost 2 bases, and 17 bases lay between the germline ends. The CDR3 runs 16 residues. CDR1 and CDR2 (germline): SEHNR, FQNEAQ (reference sequence). The CDR3 DNA reads as TGTGCCAGCAGCTCCAATGCAGGAGCGTCCAACTATGGCTACACCTTC. Amino acid sequence: CASSSNAGASNYGYTF.

The V gene is TRBV3-1 (or the pseudogene TRBV3-2), the J gene TRBJ2-1, with 8 bases that match TRBD2. Germline trimming cut 3 bases from V and 0 bases from J; bases unmatched to any gene: 4. In germline, CDR1 is LGHDT, CDR2 YNNKEL (reference sequence). The CDR3 is made up of 16 amino acids. CDR3 region: CASSHFLAGSYNEQFF. CDR3 coding DNA: TGTGCCAGCAGCCATTTTCTAGCGGGCTCCTACAATGAGCAGTTCTTC.